Below, 17 T cell receptor beta chains from the same sample are listed, as sequenced in a study of OX40 agonist ivuxolimab in advanced cancers. The library was generated by the immunoSEQ multiplex PCR assay. In TCRdb, the immuneACCESS table is reduced to in-frame sequences with V and J assigned. These tables do not hold every clone; where another copy was compared, an unresolved V gene accounts for under half, and the others remain unexplained. This sample comprises over 50,000 clones, around nine tenths of them detected only once. Roughly 1.5% of the sample is held by the ten biggest clonotypes. The input for sequencing was CD4+ or CD8+ T cells sorted from blood, taken in a trial of the OX40 agonist ivuxolimab. These TCRs come from an adult with an advanced solid tumor such as melanoma, head and neck, liver or kidney cancer.

With respect to this clone: Additional DNA sequences in this sample encode the identical CDR3. The chain recombines TRBV5-4 with TRBJ1-6; D uncertain. The V end was cut by 0 bases, the J end by 5 bases, with 6 bases between. The V gene's germline CDR1 is SGHNT and CDR2 YYREEE (reference sequence). The CDR3 runs to 14 residues. For the CDR3, the DNA is TGTGCCAGCAGCTTGGGACGGAATAATTCACCCCTCCACTTT. Translating it yields CASSLGRNNSPLHF.

The CDR3 nucleotides read TGTGCCAGCTCACTGGGGACAGGGGGTAGGGGAGCCTACGAGCAGTACTTC. Translation gives CASSLGTGGRGAYEQYF. The V call is TRBV18, the J call TRBJ2-7; 11 bases fit TRBD1. After removal of 4 bases from V and 2 bases from J, the junction contained 10 bases not matched to a gene. The CDR3 length is 17 residues. Germline CDR1 and CDR2: KGHSH and LQKENI.

The chain employs TRBV18 and TRBJ1-2; 9 bases align to TRBD1. The CDR3 is made up of 14 amino acids. CDR1 and CDR2 from the germline V gene are KGHSH and LQKENI. With V trimmed by 3 bases and J by 8 bases, 7 bases remained unmatched. CDR3 protein: CASSPDRGGGGYTF. In DNA, the CDR3 is TGTGCCAGCTCACCGGACAGGGGAGGAGGCGGCTACACCTTC.

The gene calls are TRBV6-4 and TRBJ1-1; D is unclear. V dropped 5 bases and J dropped 1 base, with 8 bases sitting between them. The CDR3 totals 13 residues. Germline V gene data show CDR1 as MRHNA and CDR2 as SNTAGT. CDR3 in amino acids: CASSKRENTEAFF. CDR3 DNA sequence: TGTGCCAGCAGTAAGCGGGAGAACACTGAAGCTTTCTTT.

The chain uses TRBV7-8 and TRBJ2-7; 9 nucleotides line up with TRBD1. V shed 2 bases and J 4 bases; nucleotides not matched to a gene: 3. This CDR3 region has 14 residues. Germline CDR1 SGHVS, CDR2 FQNEAQ. This CDR3 reads CASSLRTGVYEQYF. The CDR3 bases are TGTGCCAGCAGCTTACGGACAGGGGTATACGAGCAGTACTTC.

This chain uses TRBV29-1 with TRBJ1-5; the D gene is possibly TRBD1 (5 bases). The CDR3 contains 14 residues. Per germline, CDR1 SQVTM and CDR2 ANQGSEA. Trimming left V 6 bases short and J 3 bases short, with 15 bases between. The DNA of the CDR3 is TGCAGCGTAGCCCGCGGGACGGACAATCAGCCCCAGCATTTT. This gives the protein CSVARGTDNQPQHF.

This clone appeared a single time. V and J are TRBV5-1 and TRBJ2-1; 9 positions match TRBD1. Germline V gene lookup returns CDR1 SGHRS and CDR2 YFSETQ. The V and J ends lost 6 bases and 7 bases, in that order; junction bases with no gene match: 11. The CDR3 is 15 amino acids. The CDR3 sequence is CASTEQGAPHNEQFF. CDR3 in DNA: TGCGCCAGCACCGAACAGGGGGCGCCCCATAATGAGCAGTTCTTC.

The chain links TRBV20-1 to TRBJ1-2; D gene ambiguous. Trimming took 6 bases from V and 0 from J, leaving 5 bases between them. Germline CDR1 DFQATT, CDR2 SNEGSKA (reference sequence). The CDR3 runs 11 residues. CDR3 protein: CSARANYGYTF. The CDR3 nucleotides are TGCAGTGCCCGAGCTAACTATGGCTACACCTTC.

In DNA, the CDR3 is TGTGCCTGGAGGACGACAGGAATGAACACTGAAGCTTTCTTT. Translated: CAWRTTGMNTEAFF. The V and J genes are TRBV30 and TRBJ1-1; D is perhaps TRBD1 (6 bases). The CDR3 spans 14 residues. V shed 3 bases and J shed 0 bases, with 11 bases lying between them. The germline V gene encodes CDR1 GTSNPN and CDR2 SVGIG (reference sequence).

In nucleotides, the CDR3 is TGTGCCAGTGCCCGCGCCCCTACTAGCGGGGGGGCCCAAGAGACCCAGTACTTC. Translating gives CASARAPTSGGAQETQYF. The chain recombines TRBV19 with TRBJ2-5; 13 bases agree with TRBD2. Germline CDR1 is LNHDA and CDR2 is SQIVND (reference sequence). This CDR3 region has 18 residues. The V segment lost 8 bases and the J segment 1 base; nucleotides outside the gene matches: 13.

The chain joins TRBV11-2 to TRBJ2-5, with D uncertain. V lost 5 bases and J 2 bases, leaving 3 bases between the germline ends. Germline-derived CDR1 and CDR2 are SGHAT and FQNNGV. This CDR3 is built from 11 residues. CDR3 sequence: CASSPQETQYF. The DNA for the CDR3 is TGTGCCAGCAGCCCGCAAGAGACCCAGTACTTC. Looking up the rest from reference TRBV11-2 and TRBJ2-5 gives the full variable domain: EAGVAQSPRYKIIEKRQSVAFWCNPISGHATLYWYQQILGQGPKLLIQFQNNGVVDDSQLPKDRFSAERLKGVDSTLKIQPAKLEDSAVYLCASSPQETQYFGPGTRLLVL.

The chain recombines TRBV5-1 with TRBJ2-2; 10 positions match TRBD2. CDR1 and CDR2 (germline): SGHRS, YFSETQ. This CDR3 comprises 15 residues. The V segment lost 5 bases and the J segment 5 bases; nucleotides outside the gene matches: 6. The CDR3 sequence is CASRYGTSVTGELFF. The CDR3 DNA is TGCGCCAGCAGATACGGGACTAGCGTAACCGGGGAGCTGTTTTTT. The full variable domain, completed using reference TRBV5-1 and TRBJ2-2, is KAGVTQTPRYLIKTRGQQVTLSCSPISGHRSVSWYQQTPGQGLQFLFEYFSETQRNKGNFPGRFSGRQFSNSRSEMNVSTLELGDSALYLCASRYGTSVTGELFFGEGSRLTVL.

The CDR3 bases are TGTGCCAGTAGCCTCCGGGGTTCTTCTGGAAACACCATATATTTT. Protein: CASSLRGSSGNTIYF. The chain carries TRBV19 and TRBJ1-3, with D unresolved. Germline V gene lookup returns CDR1 LNHDA and CDR2 SQIVND (reference sequence). Trimming shortened V by 6 bases and J by 1 base, and 13 bases separated the two germline ends. This CDR3 region has 15 residues. Combining the CDR3 with reference TRBV19 and TRBJ1-3 gives the whole variable domain DGGITQSPKYLFRKEGQNVTLSCEQNLNHDAMYWYRQDPGQGLRLIYYSQIVNDFQKGDIAEGYSVSREKKESFPLTVTSAQKNPTAFYLCASSLRGSSGNTIYFGEGSWLTVV.

This clone was seen just once. V and J are TRBV18 and TRBJ2-1; no reliable D call. From germline, CDR1 is KGHSH and CDR2 LQKENI. The CDR3 consists of 14 residues. Trimming shortened V by 0 bases and J by 10 bases, and 13 bases separated the two germline ends. CDR3 amino acids: CASSPPNREGEQFF. DNA for the CDR3: TGTGCCAGCTCACCACCGAACCGCGAAGGGGAGCAGTTCTTC.

The chain links TRBV30 to TRBJ2-1; TRBD2 matches at 8 bases. The CDR3 sequence is 15 residues long. Trimming took 2 bases from V and 8 from J; bases not matched to a gene: 11. From germline, CDR1 is GTSNPN and CDR2 SVGIG (reference sequence). The CDR3 region has the DNA TGTGCCTGGAGTCCTATAGCGGGGCCTCAGGATGAGCAGTTCTTC. This translates into CAWSPIAGPQDEQFF.

The chain has TRBV29-1 and TRBJ2-3, with 8 positions matching TRBD1. Trimming removed 4 bases from V and 4 bases from J; junction bases left unmatched: 7. The CDR3 loop spans 14 amino acids. Germline-derived CDR1 and CDR2 are SQVTM and ANQGSEA. CDR3 nucleotides: TGCAGCGTTGGGCAGGGGGCGCGGTCAGATACGCAGTATTTT. Translation: CSVGQGARSDTQYF.

V usage is TRBV6-5 and J usage is TRBJ2-4; D gene ambiguous. Trimming stripped 4 bases from V and 0 bases from J, with 10 bases between. Germline loops: CDR1 MNHEY, CDR2 SVGAGI. This CDR3 is built from 15 residues. CDR3 sequence reads: CASSSLLLAKNIQYF. The CDR3 bases are TGTGCCAGCAGTTCTCTCCTCTTAGCCAAAAACATTCAGTACTTC.